The next 4 T cell receptor beta chains were all read from a single sample in a study of stem cell transplantation in POMP-related autoinflammatory disease. Clones were read by immunoSEQ multiplex PCR, and TCRdb kept only the in-frame ones, dropping some. The sample lists tens of thousands of clones, roughly 90% occurring once. The sample in question was CD4+ T cells from PBMCs, obtained after stem cell transplantation. Receptors were obtained from a human patient with POMP-related autoinflammation and immune dysregulation (PRAID). Some of the T cells may derive from the graft donor.

In nucleotides, the CDR3 is TGTGCCAGCAGTTTCGGGACAATTCCAGGCACCATATATTTT. Its translation: CASSFGTIPGTIYF. V gene TRBV28 combines with J gene TRBJ1-3, with D tentatively TRBD1 (6 bases). Between the trimmed V and J ends, which lost 3 bases and 9 bases, there was a span of 15 bases. Germline-derived CDR1 and CDR2 are MDHEN and SYDVKM. The CDR3 is 14 residues long.

The chain recombines TRBV7-8 with TRBJ2-7, with D perhaps given as TRBD1 or TRBD2 (6 bases each). V was pared by 5 bases and J by 7 bases, with 27 bases between. Germline lookup yields CDR1 SGHVS and CDR2 FQNEAQ. The CDR3 extends over 17 amino acids. This CDR3 is CASSTSTLTGLIHEQYV. The CDR3, as DNA: TGTGCCAGCAGCACCTCTACCTTGACAGGACTAATTCATGAGCAGTACGTC.

In its sample, this clone was seen once. The chain is built from TRBV28 and TRBJ2-6, with 10 bases fitting TRBD1. The V segment lost 9 bases and the J segment 2 bases; nucleotides outside the gene matches: 4. Germline loops: CDR1 MDHEN, CDR2 SYDVKM. The CDR3 covers 15 residues. CDR3 coding DNA: TGTGCCAGTTGGACAGGGGGTACTGGGGCCAACGTCCTGACTTTC. Translated: CASWTGGTGANVLTF.

The rearrangement joins TRBV7-6 to TRBJ1-2; 10 nucleotides match TRBD1. V dropped 0 bases and J dropped 8; count of bases not matched to a gene: 12. The germline V gene has CDR1 SGHVS and CDR2 FNYEAQ. This CDR3 has 17 residues. CDR3 sequence reads: CASSLAPTGTGVDGYTF. The CDR3 region has the DNA TGTGCCAGCAGCTTAGCCCCAACCGGGACAGGGGTCGACGGCTACACCTTC.